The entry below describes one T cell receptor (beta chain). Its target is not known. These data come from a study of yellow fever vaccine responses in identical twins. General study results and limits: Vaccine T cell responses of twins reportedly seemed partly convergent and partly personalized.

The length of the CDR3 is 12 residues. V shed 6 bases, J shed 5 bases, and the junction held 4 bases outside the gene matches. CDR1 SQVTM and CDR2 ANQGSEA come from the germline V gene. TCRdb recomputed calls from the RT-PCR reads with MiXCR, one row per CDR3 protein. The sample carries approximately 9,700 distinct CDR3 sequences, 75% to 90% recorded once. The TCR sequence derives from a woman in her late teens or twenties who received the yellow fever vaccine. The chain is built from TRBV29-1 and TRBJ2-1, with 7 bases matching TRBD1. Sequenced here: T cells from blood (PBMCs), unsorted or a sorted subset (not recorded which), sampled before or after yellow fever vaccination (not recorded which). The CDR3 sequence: CSVGQVNNEQFF. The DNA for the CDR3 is TGCAGCGTCGGACAGGTAAACAATGAGCAGTTCTTC.